These 28 T cell receptor beta chains share one sample of origin, sequenced in a study of cytomegalovirus exposure and HLA in healthy donors (dated by TCRdb to 2015 to 2018). Library preparation used the immunoSEQ multiplex PCR assay. The multiplex PCR relied on a mix of 60 forward primers for TCR Vbeta segments and 13 reverse primers for TCR Jbeta segments. Imported from immuneACCESS, the table was reduced by TCRdb to in-frame sequences with V and J called. These copies leave out some clones; in studies compared against another copy, an unresolved V gene accounts for under half, and the cause of the remainder is not known. The sample contains 150,000 to 200,000 clones, roughly 71% of them found a single time. The ten top clones hold approximately 1.5% of the sample. Sequencing input: PBMCs. Receptors were obtained from a girl between 5 and 17 years old in good health and CMV-seronegative.

J is TRBJ2-2 and V is TRBV2; 10 positions agree with TRBD1. Unmatched junction bases numbered 8, after V lost 6 bases and J lost 4 bases. The CDR3 spans 16 residues. The germline V gene encodes CDR1 SNHLY and CDR2 FYNNEI. The CDR3 region has the DNA TGTGCCAGCAGACCCCCGGGACAGGGGTTCACCGGGGAGCTGTTTTTT. Amino acids: CASRPPGQGFTGELFF.

This clone was detected only a few times. This chain uses TRBV2 with TRBJ2-7, with D possibly TRBD2 on 7 matching bases. The V gene lost 7 bases and the J gene lost 5 bases, with 27 bases spanning the gap. The CDR3 runs 17 residues. In germline, CDR1 is SNHLY, CDR2 FYNNEI. As DNA, the CDR3 is TGTGCCAGCAACCGAAGGGGGGGCGGGGGTGGTTTTAACGAGCAGTACTTC. As protein: CASNRRGGGGGFNEQYF.

This clone appeared once. The chain combines TRBV5-6 with TRBJ1-6; maybe TRBD1 (6 bases). Germline CDR1 is SGHDT and CDR2 is YYEEEE. CDR3 length: 17 amino acids. V was cut by 3 bases and J by 0 bases, with 13 bases left in between. The CDR3 sequence is CASSSMKDSSYNSPLHF. The DNA of the CDR3 is TGTGCCAGCAGCTCGATGAAGGACAGCTCCTATAATTCACCCCTCCACTTT.

CDR3 loop: CASSPLGRGQDGYTF. The CDR3 DNA follows: TGTGCCAGCAGCCCCCTTGGAAGGGGGCAGGATGGCTACACCTTC. The rearrangement links TRBV7-3 to TRBJ1-2, with TRBD1 matching 7 bases. Germline V lookup: CDR1 SGHTA, CDR2 FQGTGA. The length of the CDR3 is 15 residues. J gave up 6 bases and V 5 bases, and 12 bases lay outside the gene matches.

Note on this clone: Different DNA sequences within this sample yield the same CDR3. This chain joins TRBV5-1 and TRBJ1-1; D may be TRBD1 (5 bases). Germline V gene data show CDR1 as SGHRS and CDR2 as YFSETQ. V was shortened by 0 bases and J by 0 bases, with 9 bases between the two germline ends. CDR3 size: 15 residues. The CDR3 DNA reads as TGCGCCAGCAGCTTGGCCGGGGGGGTGAACACTGAAGCTTTCTTT. Its protein product is CASSLAGGVNTEAFF. The whole variable domain, filled in from reference TRBV5-1 and TRBJ1-1, reads KAGVTQTPRYLIKTRGQQVTLSCSPISGHRSVSWYQQTPGQGLQFLFEYFSETQRNKGNFPGRFSGRQFSNSRSEMNVSTLELGDSALYLCASSLAGGVNTEAFFGQGTRLTVV.

This chain joins TRBV9 and TRBJ2-1; TRBD1 agrees at 11 bases. V gave up 5 bases and J gave up 9 bases; unmatched junction bases: 13. Germline V gene sequence: CDR1 SGDLS, CDR2 YYNGEE. This CDR3 has 16 amino acids. The CDR3, as DNA: TGTGCCAGCAGAAAGGGGGGACAGGGGGGGGATGTTGAGCAGTTCTTC. It specifies CASRKGGQGGDVEQFF.

The CDR3 nucleotides read TGCAGCGTCGACTCAGGGGGCTCGGGAACCGGGGAGCTGTTTTTT. Amino acid sequence: CSVDSGGSGTGELFF. The chain combines TRBV29-1 with TRBJ2-2; 8 bases align to TRBD1. The CDR3 extends over 15 amino acids. V was clipped by 6 bases and J by 5 bases; unmatched bases: 11. CDR1 is SQVTM, CDR2 ANQGSEA, per germline.

This chain uses TRBV19 with TRBJ1-2; 7 bases agree with TRBD1. V shed 5 bases, J shed 8 bases, and the junction held 8 bases outside the gene matches. Germline CDR1 reads LNHDA; CDR2 reads SQIVND (reference sequence). The CDR3 length is 13 residues. The CDR3 coding sequence is TGTGCCAGTAGTCCCCGGACAGGACGGGGCTACACCTTC. Amino acid sequence: CASSPRTGRGYTF.

The chain carries TRBV11-2 and TRBJ1-5, with no clear D. Trimming pared 4 bases from V and 6 bases from J, leaving 16 bases between. Germline values: CDR1 SGHAT, CDR2 FQNNGV. This CDR3 contains 15 residues. DNA of the CDR3: TGTGCCAGCAGCTCGGACTGGGGATCGGGTCAGCCCCAGCATTTT. The encoded protein is CASSSDWGSGQPQHF.

Concerning this clone itself: Distinct nucleotide sequences in the sample also encode this CDR3. This chain joins TRBV7-8 and TRBJ2-1; 7 nucleotides match TRBD1. The CDR3 has 15 residues. Germline lookup yields CDR1 SGHVS and CDR2 FQNEAQ. V lost 4 bases, J lost 5 bases, and 8 bases stayed unmatched. The CDR3 coding sequence is TGTGCCAGCAGCTCGACAGGGATGGGTAACAATGAGCAGTTCTTC. Translated: CASSSTGMGNNEQFF.

This clone was seen more than once but under ten times. The chain recombines TRBV9 with TRBJ2-2, with 7 bases identical to TRBD1. The germline gives CDR1 SGDLS, CDR2 YYNGEE. The junction had 5 bases not matched to a gene; V was cut back by 3 bases and J by 3 bases. The CDR3 is 15 residues long. The CDR3 protein is CASSATGTDTGELFF. The CDR3, as DNA: TGTGCCAGCAGCGCGACAGGGACGGACACCGGGGAGCTGTTTTTT.

The gene calls are TRBV4-2 and TRBJ1-4; D possibly corresponds to TRBD1 (5 bases). V was clipped by 0 bases and J by 6 bases, with 14 bases between them. This CDR3 contains 16 residues. Germline V lookup: CDR1 LGHNA, CDR2 YNFKEQ. CDR3 in DNA: TGTGCCAGCAGCCAAGATCGAAGGGGCGCGGATGAAAAACTGTTTTTT. Translation: CASSQDRRGADEKLFF.

This sequence joins TRBV2 and TRBJ1-5; D is possibly TRBD1 (5 bases). The CDR3 is 13 residues long. Trimming shortened V by 6 bases and J by 5 bases, and 11 bases separated the two germline ends. Per germline, CDR1 SNHLY and CDR2 FYNNEI. DNA of the CDR3: TGTGCCAGCAGCAACGGAGGGGATCAGCCCCAGCATTTT. Encoded protein: CASSNGGDQPQHF.

V usage is TRBV19 and J usage is TRBJ1-2; 10 bases map to TRBD1. V was pared by 4 bases and J by 8 bases, with 7 bases of the junction left unmatched. This CDR3 region has 14 residues. In germline, CDR1 is LNHDA, CDR2 SQIVND (reference sequence). The CDR3 region has the DNA TGTGCCAGTAGTAGTAGGGACAGGGGCCGCGGCTACACCTTC. Its protein is CASSSRDRGRGYTF.

The CDR3 region is CASSSKGTGELFF. For the CDR3, the DNA is TGTGCCAGCAGCTCAAAGGGGACCGGGGAGCTGTTTTTT. The chain uses TRBV7-3 and TRBJ2-2; D is possibly TRBD1 (5 bases). This CDR3 contains 13 residues. From germline, CDR1 is SGHTA and CDR2 FQGTGA. The V and J ends lost 4 bases and 5 bases respectively, with 8 bases between them.

The chain couples TRBV2 to TRBJ2-1; TRBD2 agrees at 11 bases. J lost 7 bases, V lost 5 bases, and 1 base had no gene match. This CDR3 region has 13 residues. CDR1 and CDR2 from the germline V gene are SNHLY and FYNNEI. CDR3 protein: CASSTSGGNEQFF. The CDR3, as DNA: TGTGCCAGCAGTACTAGCGGGGGTAATGAGCAGTTCTTC.

This clone appeared a single time. This chain links TRBV13 with TRBJ2-7; D is ambiguous. Per the germline V gene, CDR1 is PRHDT and CDR2 is FYEKMQ (reference sequence). V gave up 5 bases and J gave up 5 bases, with 16 bases separating them. The CDR3 extends over 14 amino acids. The CDR3 sequence: CASSPTGRVNEQYF. The CDR3 DNA sequence: TGTGCCAGCAGCCCAACGGGTCGTGTAAACGAGCAGTACTTC. Variable domain in full (rest from reference TRBV13 and TRBJ2-7): AAGVIQSPRHLIKEKRETATLKCYPIPRHDTVYWYQQGPGQDPQFLISFYEKMQSDKGSIPDRFSAQQFSDYHSELNMSSLELGDSALYFCASSPTGRVNEQYFGPGTRLTVT.

The chain uses TRBV6-5 and TRBJ1-2, with 9 bases identical to TRBD1. J was trimmed by 7 bases and V by 6 bases; bases with no gene match: 12. This CDR3 is built from 15 residues. The germline gives CDR1 MNHEY, CDR2 SVGAGI. CDR3 coding DNA: TGTGCCAGCAGCCCTTCCTGGACAGGGGAGGCTGGCTACACCTTC. This translates into CASSPSWTGEAGYTF.

The V call is TRBV9, the J call TRBJ1-1; weak D call: TRBD1 (5 bases). Per germline, CDR1 SGDLS and CDR2 YYNGEE. V gave up 0 bases and J gave up 8 bases, with 14 bases separating them. This CDR3 spans 14 amino acids. The CDR3: CASSVGGRGTEAFF. The CDR3, as DNA: TGTGCCAGCAGCGTAGGGGGTCGGGGGACCGAAGCTTTCTTT.

As DNA, the CDR3 is TGTGCCAGCGTTACAGGGGGCAATCAGCCCCAGCATTTT. This sequence encodes CASVTGGNQPQHF. The J gene is TRBJ1-5, the V gene TRBV2, with 7 bases lining up with TRBD1. CDR3 length: 13 amino acids. The junction had 3 bases not matched to a gene; V was cut back by 8 bases and J by 2 bases. Germline assignment: CDR1 SNHLY and CDR2 FYNNEI.

The chain employs TRBV25-1 and TRBJ1-2; 7 bases are shared with TRBD1. This CDR3 comprises 14 residues. Trimming cost V 5 bases and J 8 bases; bases outside gene matches: 11. The V gene's germline CDR1 is MGHDK and CDR2 SYGVNS. The CDR3 sequence: CASSPPYRGGGYTF. CDR3 nucleotides: TGTGCCAGCAGTCCCCCTTACAGGGGAGGAGGCTACACCTTC.

The CDR3 loop is CASSLRTDTEAFF. The CDR3 DNA reads as TGTGCCAGCAGTTTAAGGACAGACACTGAAGCTTTCTTT. This chain links TRBV27 with TRBJ1-1, with TRBD1 as a possible D gene (6 bases). The germline V and J ends were trimmed by 2 bases and 3 bases, with 7 bases remaining between them. The CDR3 has 13 residues. Germline loops: CDR1 MNHEY, CDR2 SMNVEV (reference sequence).

The genes are TRBV6-1 and TRBJ1-5; possibly TRBD1 for D (5 bases). Between the trimmed V and J ends, which lost 5 bases and 5 bases, there was a span of 13 bases. From germline, CDR1 is MNHNS and CDR2 SASEGT. The CDR3 is 14 residues long. CDR3 loop: CASSTTGRDQPQHF. CDR3 coding DNA: TGTGCCAGCAGTACTACAGGTCGTGATCAGCCCCAGCATTTT.

The gene calls are TRBV5-6 and TRBJ1-1; TRBD1 aligns across 7 bases. With V trimmed by 4 bases and J by 8 bases, 11 bases remained unmatched. CDR3 length: 14 amino acids. The germline CDR1 and CDR2 sequences are SGHDT and YYEEEE. CDR3: CASSHLRTGAEAFF. CDR3 DNA sequence: TGTGCCAGCAGCCACCTCCGGACAGGAGCCGAAGCTTTCTTT.

The chain has TRBV6-1 and TRBJ2-7, with D perhaps TRBD2 (6 bases). Trimming removed 5 bases at V and 3 bases at J, with 14 bases between. Germline V CDR1 and CDR2: MNHNS, SASEGT. This CDR3 region has 14 residues. The CDR3 DNA reads as TGTGCCAGCAGTTTCCCGGGAGCGGGCTACGAGCAGTACTTC. It specifies CASSFPGAGYEQYF.

This rearrangement joins TRBV10-3 to TRBJ2-7; 9 nucleotides match TRBD1. Germline V gene data show CDR1 as ENHRY and CDR2 as SYGVKD. After removal of 6 bases from V and 6 bases from J, the junction contained 12 bases not matched to a gene. The CDR3 totals 15 residues. This chain's CDR3 is CAIREAGTGYIEQYF. In nucleotides, the CDR3 is TGTGCCATCAGGGAAGCCGGGACAGGGTATATCGAGCAGTACTTC.

This chain joins TRBV10-3 and TRBJ1-1; D might be TRBD1 (6 bases). Germline V gives CDR1 ENHRY, CDR2 SYGVKD. The V end was cut by 5 bases, the J end by 2 bases, with 18 bases between. This CDR3 comprises 16 residues. The CDR3 here is CAISPRKTGDNTEAFF. As DNA, the CDR3 is TGTGCCATCAGTCCTAGGAAGACAGGCGATAACACTGAAGCTTTCTTT.

This chain joins TRBV5-6 and TRBJ2-4; D might be TRBD1 (5 bases). Germline CDR1 is SGHDT and CDR2 is YYEEEE. Trimming pared 0 bases from V and 5 bases from J, leaving 12 bases between. The CDR3 sequence is 15 residues long. CDR3 sequence: CASSLATGQQNIQYF. DNA of the CDR3: TGTGCCAGCAGCTTGGCCACAGGACAACAAAACATTCAGTACTTC.